This TCR beta chain was observed in a study of cytomegalovirus exposure and HLA in healthy donors. Study-level information: Of all 360 or so donors who were genotyped, around 79% belonged to the Caucasian-associated ancestry cluster.

The study's findings and limits: A few CMV-associated chains were confirmed in vitro to be specific for CMV antigens. Apart from CMV serostatus, no immune exposure information was available. Later, an analysis showed that TCR beta chains associated with HLA were more clonally expanded than others that were equally common.

Primers included in the PCR were 60 Vbeta and 13 Jbeta primers. Some clones are missing from TCRdb's copy, which holds only in-frame ones; the method was immunoSEQ multiplex PCR. The sample lists approximately 32,000 clones, less than 85% occurring once. CDR3 size: 14 residues. The V gene's germline CDR1 is SNHLY and CDR2 FYNNEI. The trim removed 7 bases at V and 2 bases at J, leaving 8 bases unmatched. A word on this clone: No antigen is known for it.

The source is a woman in her twenties or thirties in good health and CMV-seropositive. V gene TRBV2 combines with J gene TRBJ2-7; 7 bases map to TRBD1. Specimen: PBMCs. CDR3 residues: CASKEGTATYEQYF. CDR3 nucleotides: TGTGCCAGCAAAGAGGGGACAGCTACCTACGAGCAGTACTTC.